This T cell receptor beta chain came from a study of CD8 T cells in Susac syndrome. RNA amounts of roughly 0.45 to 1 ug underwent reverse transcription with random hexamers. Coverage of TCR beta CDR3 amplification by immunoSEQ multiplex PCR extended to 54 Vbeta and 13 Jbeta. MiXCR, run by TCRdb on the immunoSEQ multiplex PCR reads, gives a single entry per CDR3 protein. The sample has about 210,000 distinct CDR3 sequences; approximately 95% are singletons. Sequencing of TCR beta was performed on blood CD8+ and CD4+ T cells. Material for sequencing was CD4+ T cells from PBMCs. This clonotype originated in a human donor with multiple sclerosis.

The CDR3 DNA follows: TGTGCCACCAGCAGAGATCTACCCGACGGACAAGAGACCCAGTACTTC. It codes for CATSRDLPDGQETQYF. V usage is TRBV15 and J usage is TRBJ2-5; D gene ambiguous. Germline CDR1 LNHNV, CDR2 YYDKDF (reference sequence). V was cut by 0 bases and J by 2 bases, with 13 bases left in between. The CDR3 length is 16 residues.